These 25 T cell receptor beta chains came from one sample sequenced in a study of blood T cell repertoires in COVID-19. Clones were sequenced by immunoSEQ multiplex PCR, and TCRdb holds only the in-frame ones, with some missing. The sample includes about 190,000 clones, roughly 78% of them seen just once. Sequenced input: peripheral blood. The receptors were gathered from a woman of 80 years or more with active or convalescent COVID-19.

This clone has only one observation. V and J are TRBV6-5 and TRBJ2-7; the D gene is possibly TRBD1 (5 bases). The CDR3 covers 14 residues. Trimming removed 7 bases from V and 6 bases from J, with 19 bases in between. Germline CDR1 is MNHEY and CDR2 is SVGAGI. The CDR3 loop is CASKVGPTGSEQYF. CDR3 sequence (DNA): TGTGCCAGCAAGGTGGGGCCAACAGGCTCCGAGCAGTACTTC.

The genes are TRBV10-3 and TRBJ1-2; D is undetermined. CDR1 is ENHRY and CDR2 is SYGVKD in the germline V gene. V was shortened by 4 bases and J by 2 bases, with 11 bases between the two germline ends. CDR3 length equals 14 residues. In DNA form, the CDR3 reads TGTGCCATCAGTGGCGGGAACAGAAACTATGGCTACACCTTC. Amino acid sequence: CAISGGNRNYGYTF.

CDR3 sequence: CASSQELFGVRTEAFF. The CDR3 DNA follows: TGCGCCAGCAGCCAAGAACTGTTCGGGGTCCGCACTGAAGCTTTCTTT. The J gene is TRBJ1-1, the V gene TRBV4-3; D is unclear. The CDR3 loop spans 16 amino acids. Germline CDR1 LGHNA, CDR2 YSLEER. The germline V and J ends were trimmed by 0 bases and 4 bases, with 15 bases remaining between them.

The chain carries TRBV13 and TRBJ1-2; possible D gene TRBD1, 6 bases. Germline loops: CDR1 PRHDT, CDR2 FYEKMQ (reference sequence). Trimming removed 0 bases at V and 5 bases at J, with 7 bases between. The CDR3 extends over 13 amino acids. The CDR3 nucleotides are TGTGCCAGCAGCTTAGGACAGGGTTATGGCTACACCTTC. This encodes CASSLGQGYGYTF.

This CDR3 is CASSYPDREEHEQYF. The CDR3 DNA reads as TGCGCCAGCAGCTACCCAGACAGGGAAGAACACGAGCAGTACTTC. The chain uses TRBV5-1 and TRBJ2-7, with TRBD1 matching 7 bases. The CDR3 totals 15 residues. Germline loops: CDR1 SGHRS, CDR2 YFSETQ. The trim removed 3 bases at V and 5 bases at J, leaving 11 bases unmatched.

This clone was seen a handful of times. The V call is TRBV18, the J call TRBJ1-1; 7 positions agree with TRBD1. CDR3 length: 14 residues. Germline V gene sequence: CDR1 KGHSH, CDR2 LQKENI. Trimming at V came to 5 bases and at J to 1 base, leaving 4 bases not matched to a gene. The CDR3 DNA is TGTGCCAGCTCAAGGGACAGACAGAACACTGAAGCTTTCTTT. Translated: CASSRDRQNTEAFF.

Here the CDR3 reads CASSLVASGVTQYF. DNA for the CDR3: TGTGCCAGCAGCTTAGTCGCTAGCGGGGTAACCCAGTACTTC. The V call is TRBV7-9, the J call TRBJ2-5; 9 positions match TRBD2. The junction had 5 bases not matched to a gene; V was cut back by 1 base and J by 8 bases. Germline CDR1 reads SEHNR; CDR2 reads FQNEAQ (reference sequence). This CDR3 is built from 14 residues.

At least ten counts were recorded for this clone. V usage is TRBV4-3 and J usage is TRBJ2-7; 9 bases are shared with TRBD2. The J segment lost 4 bases and the V segment lost 0 bases, leaving 7 bases of the junction unmatched. In germline, CDR1 is LGHNA, CDR2 YSLEER. This CDR3 is built from 16 residues. CDR3 sequence reads: CASSQDIASGEYEQYF. CDR3 nucleotides: TGCGCCAGCAGCCAAGATATTGCTAGCGGGGAGTACGAGCAGTACTTC.

The CDR3 spells CATSRDPPGGGQETQYF. CDR3 sequence (DNA): TGTGCCACCAGCAGAGATCCCCCAGGGGGTGGACAAGAGACCCAGTACTTC. The gene calls are TRBV15 and TRBJ2-5; TRBD1 aligns across 7 bases. CDR3 length: 17 residues. Trimming took 0 bases from V and 2 from J; bases not matched to a gene: 9. Germline V gene data show CDR1 as LNHNV and CDR2 as YYDKDF (reference sequence).

J is TRBJ2-1 and V is TRBV2, with unresolved D. There are 15 residues in the CDR3. Germline V gene data show CDR1 as SNHLY and CDR2 as FYNNEI. V was trimmed by 3 bases and J by 6 bases, leaving 15 bases between them. In nucleotides, the CDR3 is TGTGCCAGCAGTGAGAACAGTGCAGGAATCAATGAGCAGTTCTTC. Translating it yields CASSENSAGINEQFF.

The chain couples TRBV10-1 to TRBJ1-4; possibly TRBD1 for D (6 bases). There are 17 residues in the CDR3. Germline assignment: CDR1 WNHNN and CDR2 SYGVQD (reference sequence). V lost 4 bases and J 4 bases, leaving 19 bases between the germline ends. The CDR3 DNA is TGCGCCAGCAGTGTACCGAGACTGACAGGCCGTAATGAAAAACTGTTTTTT. Translating it yields CASSVPRLTGRNEKLFF.

In this sample, this clone turned up a few times. The chain uses TRBV10-3 and TRBJ1-2, with 8 bases lining up with TRBD1. The ends lost 6 bases at V and 2 bases at J; junction bases unmatched: 2. This CDR3 has 13 residues. CDR1 is ENHRY and CDR2 is SYGVKD in the germline V gene. The CDR3 sequence is CAISPGGNYGYTF. CDR3 bases: TGTGCCATCAGCCCAGGGGGCAACTATGGCTACACCTTC.

In its sample, this clone was seen once. This chain connects TRBV5-1 to TRBJ1-1, with D possibly being TRBD1 (5 bases). From germline, CDR1 is SGHRS and CDR2 YFSETQ. The CDR3 sequence is 15 residues long. V dropped 0 bases and J dropped 4 bases, with 13 bases sitting between them. The DNA of the CDR3 is TGCGCCAGCAGCTTGGCAGGGAATGGTGTCACTGAAGCTTTCTTT. This gives the protein CASSLAGNGVTEAFF.

The chain employs TRBV28 and TRBJ1-2; D is ambiguous. CDR1 and CDR2 (germline): MDHEN, SYDVKM. Trimming took 7 bases from V and 8 from J, leaving 17 bases between them. The CDR3 runs 13 residues. The CDR3: CASTKSRGYGYTF. The DNA for the CDR3 is TGTGCCAGCACCAAGAGTAGAGGTTACGGCTACACCTTC.

This sequence joins TRBV6-1 and TRBJ1-2, with 7 bases that match TRBD1. Trimming removed 3 bases from V and 5 bases from J; junction bases left unmatched: 6. The CDR3 contains 14 residues. Germline-derived CDR1 and CDR2 are MNHNS and SASEGT. CDR3 nucleotides: TGTGCCAGCAGTGAGGACAGGCCGGCGTATGGCTACACCTTC. It codes for CASSEDRPAYGYTF.

J is TRBJ2-7 and V is TRBV12-5; 7 nucleotides agree with TRBD2. The CDR3 totals 13 residues. V shed 8 bases, J shed 0 bases, and the junction held 4 bases outside the gene matches. In germline, CDR1 is LGHNT, CDR2 FRNRAP. This CDR3 reads CASWGGNSYEQYF. The CDR3 coding sequence is TGTGCTAGTTGGGGGGGGAACTCCTACGAGCAGTACTTC.

This clone was detected once. The chain employs TRBV4-2 and TRBJ2-3, with D unresolved. The CDR3 has 17 amino acids. The V gene lost 4 bases and the J gene lost 2 bases, with 19 bases spanning the gap. In germline, CDR1 is LGHNA, CDR2 YNFKEQ. As DNA, the CDR3 is TGTGCCAGCAGCCGCCGACACGGCGATTTGATCACAGATACGCAGTATTTT. It specifies CASSRRHGDLITDTQYF.

This clone was counted a few times. This same CDR3 is encoded by further DNA sequences in the sample. This rearrangement joins TRBV5-4 to TRBJ1-1; D not certain. Germline V gene lookup returns CDR1 SGHNT and CDR2 YYREEE (reference sequence). The CDR3 has 13 amino acids. V shed 0 bases and J shed 2 bases, with 5 bases lying between them. CDR3 loop: CASSLDINTEAFF. DNA for the CDR3: TGTGCCAGCAGCTTGGACATAAACACTGAAGCTTTCTTT.

The chain carries TRBV18 and TRBJ2-7; D remains ambiguous. Germline lookup yields CDR1 KGHSH and CDR2 LQKENI. The CDR3 is made up of 13 amino acids. The V end was cut by 6 bases, the J end by 0 bases, with 9 bases between. CDR3 coding DNA: TGTGCCAGCTCTTCCACGAGCTCCTACGAGCAGTACTTC. This encodes CASSSTSSYEQYF.

This clone was observed a single time. The V gene is TRBV30, the J gene TRBJ1-1, with 7 bases that match TRBD1. Per the germline V gene, CDR1 is GTSNPN and CDR2 is SVGIG (reference sequence). The CDR3 totals 15 residues. V lost 4 bases, J lost 1 base, and 9 bases stayed unmatched. The CDR3 DNA sequence: TGTGCCTGGATAGTGGTGCGACAGGGGAACACTGAAGCTTTCTTT. It is translated as CAWIVVRQGNTEAFF.

The count of this clone is one. The chain combines TRBV5-1 with TRBJ1-2; TRBD1 matches 7 bases. CDR3 length: 13 amino acids. J lost 10 bases, V lost 4 bases, and 10 bases had no gene match. Germline values: CDR1 SGHRS, CDR2 YFSETQ. CDR3 coding DNA: TGCGCCAGCAGCCCCGGGACAGCGCTTTTCTACACCTTC. Encoded protein: CASSPGTALFYTF.

This sequence joins TRBV10-3 and TRBJ1-2; 10 bases align to TRBD1. This CDR3 is 13 amino acids long. Per the germline V gene, CDR1 is ENHRY and CDR2 is SYGVKD. With V trimmed by 8 bases and J by 7 bases, 7 bases remained unmatched. DNA for the CDR3: TGTGCCATCTCGACAGGGGGCAACCCTGGCTACACCTTC. Its protein product is CAISTGGNPGYTF.

The rearrangement links TRBV19 to TRBJ1-6, with D perhaps matching TRBD1 (5 bases). The V end was cut by 4 bases, the J end by 7 bases, with 8 bases between. Germline values: CDR1 LNHDA, CDR2 SQIVND (reference sequence). The CDR3 totals 13 residues. The CDR3: CASSNQGNSPLHF. CDR3 sequence (DNA): TGTGCCAGTAGTAACCAGGGAAATTCACCCCTCCACTTT.

This chain joins TRBV11-3 and TRBJ2-1; 7 bases line up with TRBD2. V shed 5 bases and J 2 bases; nucleotides not matched to a gene: 6. The length of the CDR3 is 15 residues. The germline CDR1 and CDR2 sequences are SGHNT and YENEEA. The CDR3 sequence: CASSPNGLAYNEQFF. In nucleotides, the CDR3 is TGTGCCAGCAGCCCCAACGGACTAGCCTACAATGAGCAGTTCTTC.

The chain joins TRBV6-5 to TRBJ1-1; weak D call: TRBD1 (5 bases). Trimming took 6 bases from V and 0 from J, leaving 11 bases between them. This CDR3 has 14 amino acids. Germline V CDR1 and CDR2: MNHEY, SVGAGI. In DNA, the CDR3 is TGTGCCAGCAGAAACGGGGGAATGAACACTGAAGCTTTCTTT. Protein product: CASRNGGMNTEAFF.